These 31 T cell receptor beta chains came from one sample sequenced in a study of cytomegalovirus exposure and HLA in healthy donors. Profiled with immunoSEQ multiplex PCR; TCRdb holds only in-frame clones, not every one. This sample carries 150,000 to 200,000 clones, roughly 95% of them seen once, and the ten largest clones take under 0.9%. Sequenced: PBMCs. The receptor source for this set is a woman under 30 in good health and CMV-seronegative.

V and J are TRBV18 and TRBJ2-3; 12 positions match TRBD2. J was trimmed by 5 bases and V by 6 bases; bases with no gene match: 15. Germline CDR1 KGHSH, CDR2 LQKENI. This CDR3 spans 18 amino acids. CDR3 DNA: TGTGCCAGCTCCCCTTCCGGACTAGCGGGGCCTAAGGGAGATACGCAGTATTTT. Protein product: CASSPSGLAGPKGDTQYF.

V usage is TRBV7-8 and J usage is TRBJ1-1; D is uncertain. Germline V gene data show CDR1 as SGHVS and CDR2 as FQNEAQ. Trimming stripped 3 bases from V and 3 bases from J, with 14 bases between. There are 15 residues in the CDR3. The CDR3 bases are TGTGCCAGCAGCTTCCAGTGGCCCGAGGACACTGAAGCTTTCTTT. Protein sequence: CASSFQWPEDTEAFF.

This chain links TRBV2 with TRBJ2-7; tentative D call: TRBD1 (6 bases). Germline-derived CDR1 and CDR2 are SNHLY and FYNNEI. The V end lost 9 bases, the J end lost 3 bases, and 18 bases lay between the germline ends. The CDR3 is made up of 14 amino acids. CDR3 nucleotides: TGTGCCAGTCGTCGGGCCAGGGGTTACTACGAGCAGTACTTC. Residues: CASRRARGYYEQYF.

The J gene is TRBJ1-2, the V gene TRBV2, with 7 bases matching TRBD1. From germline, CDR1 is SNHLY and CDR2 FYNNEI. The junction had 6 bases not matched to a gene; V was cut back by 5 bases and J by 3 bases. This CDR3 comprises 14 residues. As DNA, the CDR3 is TGTGCCAGCAGTCCAGGGGGGATCTACTATGGCTACACCTTC. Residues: CASSPGGIYYGYTF.

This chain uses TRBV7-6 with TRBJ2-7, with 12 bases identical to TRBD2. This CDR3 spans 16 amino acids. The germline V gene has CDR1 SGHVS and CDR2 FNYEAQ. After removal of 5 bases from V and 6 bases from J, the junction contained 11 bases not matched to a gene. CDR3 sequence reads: CASSASLLAGGLEQYF. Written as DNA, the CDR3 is TGTGCCAGCAGCGCTTCCCTTCTAGCGGGGGGGCTCGAGCAGTACTTC.

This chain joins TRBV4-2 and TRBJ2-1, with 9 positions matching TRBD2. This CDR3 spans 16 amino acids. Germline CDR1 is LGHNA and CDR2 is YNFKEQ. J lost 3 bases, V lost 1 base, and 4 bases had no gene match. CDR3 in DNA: TGTGCCAGCAGCCAAGTGAGACTAGCGGACTACAATGAGCAGTTCTTC. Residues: CASSQVRLADYNEQFF.

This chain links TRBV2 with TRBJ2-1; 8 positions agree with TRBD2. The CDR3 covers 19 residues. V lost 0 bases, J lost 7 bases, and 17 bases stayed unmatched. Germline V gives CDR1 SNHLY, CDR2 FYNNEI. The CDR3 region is CASSEAGSARGVFRNEQFF. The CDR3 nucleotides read TGTGCCAGCAGTGAAGCAGGGAGTGCGCGGGGGGTATTTAGGAATGAGCAGTTCTTC.

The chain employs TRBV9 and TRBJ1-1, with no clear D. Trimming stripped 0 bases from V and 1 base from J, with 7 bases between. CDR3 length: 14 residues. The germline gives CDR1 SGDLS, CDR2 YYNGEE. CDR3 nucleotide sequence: TGTGCCAGCAGCGTAGATCACAGGAACACTGAAGCTTTCTTT. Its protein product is CASSVDHRNTEAFF.

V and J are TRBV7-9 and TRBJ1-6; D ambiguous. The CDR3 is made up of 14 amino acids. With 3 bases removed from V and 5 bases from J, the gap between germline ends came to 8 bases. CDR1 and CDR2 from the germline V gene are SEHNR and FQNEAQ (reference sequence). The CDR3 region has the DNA TGTGCCAGCAGCTTCTCGGGGAATAATTCACCCCTCCACTTT. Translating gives CASSFSGNNSPLHF.

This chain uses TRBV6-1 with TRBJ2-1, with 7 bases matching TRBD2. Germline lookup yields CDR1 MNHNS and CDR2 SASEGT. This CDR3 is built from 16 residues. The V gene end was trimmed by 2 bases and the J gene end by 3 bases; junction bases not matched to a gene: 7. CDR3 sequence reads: CASSELMGGDYNEQFF. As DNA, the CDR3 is TGTGCCAGCAGTGAACTAATGGGGGGGGACTACAATGAGCAGTTCTTC.

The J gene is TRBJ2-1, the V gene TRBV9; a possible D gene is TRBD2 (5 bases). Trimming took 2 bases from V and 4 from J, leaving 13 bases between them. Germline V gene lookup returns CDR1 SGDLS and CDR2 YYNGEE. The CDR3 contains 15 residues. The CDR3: CASSVGGLAYNEQFF. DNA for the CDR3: TGTGCCAGCAGCGTGGGCGGGCTAGCTTACAATGAGCAGTTCTTC.

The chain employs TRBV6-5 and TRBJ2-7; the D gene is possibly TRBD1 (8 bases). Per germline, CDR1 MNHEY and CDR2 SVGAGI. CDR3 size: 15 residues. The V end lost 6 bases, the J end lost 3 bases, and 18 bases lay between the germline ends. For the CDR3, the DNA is TGTGCCAGCAGGGGGGGGACAGGTTCTAACTACGAGCAGTACTTC. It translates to CASRGGTGSNYEQYF.

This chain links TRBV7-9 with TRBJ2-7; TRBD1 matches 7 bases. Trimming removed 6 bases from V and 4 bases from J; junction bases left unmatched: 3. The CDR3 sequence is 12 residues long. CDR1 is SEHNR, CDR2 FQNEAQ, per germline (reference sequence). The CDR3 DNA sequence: TGTGCCAGCAGTAGACAGGGTTACGAGCAGTACTTC. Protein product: CASSRQGYEQYF.

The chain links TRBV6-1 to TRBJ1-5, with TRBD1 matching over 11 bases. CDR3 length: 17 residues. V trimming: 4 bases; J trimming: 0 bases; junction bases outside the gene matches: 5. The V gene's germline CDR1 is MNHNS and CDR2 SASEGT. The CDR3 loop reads CASSAGQGANSNQPQHF. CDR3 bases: TGTGCCAGCAGTGCCGGACAGGGGGCGAATAGCAATCAGCCCCAGCATTTT.

The chain's CDR3 is CASSHRGTSGRETQYF. The CDR3 DNA reads as TGTGCCAGCAGCCACCGAGGGACTAGCGGGAGGGAGACCCAGTACTTC. The V and J genes are TRBV4-2 and TRBJ2-5; 15 bases agree with TRBD2. This CDR3 has 16 residues. Trimming removed 3 bases from V and 5 bases from J; junction bases left unmatched: 4. Per the germline V gene, CDR1 is LGHNA and CDR2 is YNFKEQ.

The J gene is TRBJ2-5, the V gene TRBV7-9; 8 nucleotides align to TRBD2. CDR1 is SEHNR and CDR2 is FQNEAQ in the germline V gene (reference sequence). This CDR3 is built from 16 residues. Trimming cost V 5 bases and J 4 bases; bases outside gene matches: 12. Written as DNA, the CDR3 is TGTGCCAGCAGCCGCCTGACTAGCGCCCGGGGAGAGACCCAGTACTTC. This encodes CASSRLTSARGETQYF.

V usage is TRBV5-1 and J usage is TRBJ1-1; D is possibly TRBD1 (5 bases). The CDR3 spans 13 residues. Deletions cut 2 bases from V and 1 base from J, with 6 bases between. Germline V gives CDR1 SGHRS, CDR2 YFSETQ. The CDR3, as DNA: TGCGCCAGCAGCTTCGGACAGAACACTGAAGCTTTCTTT. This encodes CASSFGQNTEAFF.

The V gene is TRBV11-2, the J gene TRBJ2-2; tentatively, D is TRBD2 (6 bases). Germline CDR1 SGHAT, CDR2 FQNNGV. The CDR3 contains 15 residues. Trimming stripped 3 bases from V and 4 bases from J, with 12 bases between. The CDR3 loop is CASSLEGRFTGELFF. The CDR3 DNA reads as TGTGCCAGCAGCTTGGAGGGGCGCTTCACCGGGGAGCTGTTTTTT.

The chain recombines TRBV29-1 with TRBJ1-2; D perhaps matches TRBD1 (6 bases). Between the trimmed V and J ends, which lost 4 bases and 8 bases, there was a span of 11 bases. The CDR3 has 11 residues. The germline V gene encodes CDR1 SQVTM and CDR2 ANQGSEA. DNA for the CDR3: TGCAGCGTTGCAATGGGGGCGGGCTACACCTTC. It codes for CSVAMGAGYTF.

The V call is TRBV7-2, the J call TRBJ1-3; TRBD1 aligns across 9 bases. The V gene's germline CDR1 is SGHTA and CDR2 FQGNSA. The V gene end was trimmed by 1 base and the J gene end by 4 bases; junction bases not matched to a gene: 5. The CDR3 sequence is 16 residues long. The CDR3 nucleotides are TGTGCCAGCAGCTTAGAAAGGGGACAGGGAGGAAACACCATATATTTT. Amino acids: CASSLERGQGGNTIYF.

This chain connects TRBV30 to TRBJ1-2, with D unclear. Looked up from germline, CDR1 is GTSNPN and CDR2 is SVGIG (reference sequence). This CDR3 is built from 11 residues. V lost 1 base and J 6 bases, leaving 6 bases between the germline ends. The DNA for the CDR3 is TGTGCCTGGAGTGGAGGGCATGGCTACACCTTC. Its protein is CAWSGGHGYTF.

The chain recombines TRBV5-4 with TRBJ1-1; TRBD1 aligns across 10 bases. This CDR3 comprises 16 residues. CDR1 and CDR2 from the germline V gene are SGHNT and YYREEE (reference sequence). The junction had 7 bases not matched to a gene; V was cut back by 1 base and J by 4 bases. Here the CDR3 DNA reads TGTGCCAGCAGCTTGCCGACAGGGGGCGGTAGCACTGAAGCTTTCTTT. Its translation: CASSLPTGGGSTEAFF.

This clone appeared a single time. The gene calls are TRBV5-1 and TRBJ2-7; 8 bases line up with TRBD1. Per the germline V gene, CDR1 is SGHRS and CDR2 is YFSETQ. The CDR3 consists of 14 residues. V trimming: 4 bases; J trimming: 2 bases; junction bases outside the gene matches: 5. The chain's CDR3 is CASSIGQGAYEQYF. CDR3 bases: TGCGCCAGCAGCATCGGACAGGGCGCCTACGAGCAGTACTTC.

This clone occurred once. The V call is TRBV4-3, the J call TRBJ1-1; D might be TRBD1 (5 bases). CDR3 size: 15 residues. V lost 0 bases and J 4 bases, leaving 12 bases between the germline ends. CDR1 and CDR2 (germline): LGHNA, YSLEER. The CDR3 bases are TGCGCCAGCAGCCAAGAAAGGGGAGGAAGCACTGAAGCTTTCTTT. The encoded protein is CASSQERGGSTEAFF.

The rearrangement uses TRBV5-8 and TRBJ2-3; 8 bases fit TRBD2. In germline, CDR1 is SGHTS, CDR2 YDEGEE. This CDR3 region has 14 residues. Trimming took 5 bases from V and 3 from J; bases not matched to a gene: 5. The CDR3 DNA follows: TGTGCCAGCAGACGGGGCGGGGGGACAGATACGCAGTATTTT. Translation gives CASRRGGGTDTQYF.

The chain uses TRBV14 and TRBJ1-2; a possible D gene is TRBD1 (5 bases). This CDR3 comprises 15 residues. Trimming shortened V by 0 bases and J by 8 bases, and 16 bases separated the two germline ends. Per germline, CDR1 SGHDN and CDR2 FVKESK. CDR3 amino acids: CASSQDPRARGGYTF. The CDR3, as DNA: TGTGCCAGCAGCCAAGATCCTAGGGCAAGGGGCGGCTACACCTTC.

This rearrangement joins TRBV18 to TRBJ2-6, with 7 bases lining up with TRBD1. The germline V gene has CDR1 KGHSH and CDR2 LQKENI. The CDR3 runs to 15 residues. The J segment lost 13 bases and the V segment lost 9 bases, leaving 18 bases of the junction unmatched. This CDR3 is CASVPYRDSLRVLTF. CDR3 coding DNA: TGTGCCAGTGTCCCCTACAGGGACAGTCTCAGAGTCCTGACTTTC.

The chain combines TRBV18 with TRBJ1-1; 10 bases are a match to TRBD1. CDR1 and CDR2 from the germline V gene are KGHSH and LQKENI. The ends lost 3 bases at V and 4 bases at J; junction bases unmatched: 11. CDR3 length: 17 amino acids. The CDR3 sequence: CASSPRQGATGGTEAFF. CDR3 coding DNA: TGTGCCAGCTCACCCAGACAGGGGGCCACGGGGGGCACTGAAGCTTTCTTT.

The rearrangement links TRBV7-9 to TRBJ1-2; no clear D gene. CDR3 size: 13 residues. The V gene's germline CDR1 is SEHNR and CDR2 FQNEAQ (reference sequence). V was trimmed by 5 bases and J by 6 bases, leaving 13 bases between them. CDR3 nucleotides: TGTGCCAGCAGCCCCCCGCAGGCCAATGGCTACACCTTC. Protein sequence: CASSPPQANGYTF.

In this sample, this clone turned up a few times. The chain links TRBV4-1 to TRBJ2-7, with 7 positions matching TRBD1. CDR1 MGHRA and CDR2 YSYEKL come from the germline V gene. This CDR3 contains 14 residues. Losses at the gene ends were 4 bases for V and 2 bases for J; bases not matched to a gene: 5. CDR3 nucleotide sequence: TGCGCCAGCAGCCGGACAGGCTGGACCTACGAGCAGTACTTC. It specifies CASSRTGWTYEQYF.

The CDR3 nucleotides read TGCGCCAGCAGCGTCTGGGGGGGCACTGAAGCTTTCTTT. Amino acids: CASSVWGGTEAFF. The chain recombines TRBV4-3 with TRBJ1-1, with a weak D call TRBD1 (5 bases). This CDR3 has 13 amino acids. Germline V lookup: CDR1 LGHNA, CDR2 YSLEER. V was pared by 5 bases and J by 4 bases, with 11 bases between.